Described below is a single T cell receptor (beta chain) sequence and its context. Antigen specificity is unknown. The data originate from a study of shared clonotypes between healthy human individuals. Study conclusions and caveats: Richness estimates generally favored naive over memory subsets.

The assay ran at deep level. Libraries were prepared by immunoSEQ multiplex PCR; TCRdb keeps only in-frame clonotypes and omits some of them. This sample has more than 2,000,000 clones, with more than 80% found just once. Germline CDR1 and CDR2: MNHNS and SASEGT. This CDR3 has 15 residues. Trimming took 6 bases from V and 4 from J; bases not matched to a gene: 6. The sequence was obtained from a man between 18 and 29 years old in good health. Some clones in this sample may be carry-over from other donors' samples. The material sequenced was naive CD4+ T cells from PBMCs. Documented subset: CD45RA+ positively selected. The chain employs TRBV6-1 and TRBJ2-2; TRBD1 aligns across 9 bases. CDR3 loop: CASREGTGPTGELFF. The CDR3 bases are TGTGCCAGCAGAGAGGGGACAGGGCCCACCGGGGAGCTGTTTTTT.